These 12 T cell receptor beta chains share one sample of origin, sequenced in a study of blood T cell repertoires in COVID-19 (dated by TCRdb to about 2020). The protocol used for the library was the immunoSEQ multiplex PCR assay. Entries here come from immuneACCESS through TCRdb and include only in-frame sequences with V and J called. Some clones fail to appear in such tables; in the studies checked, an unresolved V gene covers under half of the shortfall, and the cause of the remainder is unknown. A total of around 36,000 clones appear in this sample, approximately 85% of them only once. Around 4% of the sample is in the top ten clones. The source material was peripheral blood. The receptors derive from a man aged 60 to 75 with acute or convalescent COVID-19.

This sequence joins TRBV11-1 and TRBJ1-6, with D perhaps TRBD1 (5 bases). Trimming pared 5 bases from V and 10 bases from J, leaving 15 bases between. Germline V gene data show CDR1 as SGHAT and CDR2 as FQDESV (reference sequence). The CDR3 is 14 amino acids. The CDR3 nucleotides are TGTGCCAGCAGCCTAGACAGAACGGCCTCACCCCTCCACTTT. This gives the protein CASSLDRTASPLHF.

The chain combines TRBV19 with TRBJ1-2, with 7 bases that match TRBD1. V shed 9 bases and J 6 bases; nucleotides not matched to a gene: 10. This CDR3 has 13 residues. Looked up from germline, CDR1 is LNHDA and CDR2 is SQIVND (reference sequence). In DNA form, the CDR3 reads TGTGCCAGCAAGAATACAGGGGAGAATGGCTACACCTTC. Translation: CASKNTGENGYTF.

This chain's CDR3 is CASSQDGGAGAFF. The CDR3 DNA sequence: TGTGCCAGCAGCCAAGATGGGGGGGCTGGAGCTTTCTTT. This chain uses TRBV3-1 (or the pseudogene TRBV3-2) with TRBJ1-1, with a tentative D call TRBD1 (6 bases). The CDR3 contains 13 residues. Per the germline V gene, CDR1 is LGHDT and CDR2 is YNNKEL (reference sequence). Deletions cut 0 bases from V and 10 bases from J, with 12 bases between.

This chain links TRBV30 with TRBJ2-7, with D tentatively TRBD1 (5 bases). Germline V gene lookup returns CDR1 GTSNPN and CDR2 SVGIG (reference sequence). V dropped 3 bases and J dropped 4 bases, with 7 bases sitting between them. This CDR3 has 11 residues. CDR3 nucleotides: TGTGCCTGGAGAAAGGGGTACGAGCAGTACTTC. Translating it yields CAWRKGYEQYF.

The CDR3 reads CASSSQVNTEAFF. CDR3 DNA: TGTGCCAGCAGCTCCCAGGTGAACACTGAAGCTTTCTTT. The rearrangement joins TRBV7-2 to TRBJ1-1, with D uncertain. The CDR3 is 13 amino acids. Germline-derived CDR1 and CDR2 are SGHTA and FQGNSA. Trimming stripped 4 bases from V and 0 bases from J, with 6 bases between. The whole variable domain, filled in from reference TRBV7-2 and TRBJ1-1, reads GAGVSQSPSNKVTEKGKDVELRCDPISGHTALYWYRQSLGQGLEFLIYFQGNSAPDKSGLPSDRFSAERTGGSVSTLTIQRTQQEDSAVYLCASSSQVNTEAFFGQGTRLTVV.

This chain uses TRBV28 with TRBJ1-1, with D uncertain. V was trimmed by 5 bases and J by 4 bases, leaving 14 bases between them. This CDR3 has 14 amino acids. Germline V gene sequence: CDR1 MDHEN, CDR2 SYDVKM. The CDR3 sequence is CASSDPAAATEAFF. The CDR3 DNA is TGTGCCAGCAGTGATCCCGCCGCGGCCACTGAAGCTTTCTTT.

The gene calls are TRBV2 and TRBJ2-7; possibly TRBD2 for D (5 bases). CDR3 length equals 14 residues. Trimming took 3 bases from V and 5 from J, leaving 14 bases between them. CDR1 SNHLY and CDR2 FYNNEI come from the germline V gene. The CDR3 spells CASSDRTSRDEQYF. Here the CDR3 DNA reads TGTGCCAGCAGTGATCGAACGTCGAGGGACGAGCAGTACTTC.

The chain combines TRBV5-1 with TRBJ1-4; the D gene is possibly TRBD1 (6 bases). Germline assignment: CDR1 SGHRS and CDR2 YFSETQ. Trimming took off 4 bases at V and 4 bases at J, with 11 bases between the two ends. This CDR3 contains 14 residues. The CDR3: CASSPTGFNEKLFF. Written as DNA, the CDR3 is TGCGCCAGCAGCCCGACAGGATTTAATGAAAAACTGTTTTTT. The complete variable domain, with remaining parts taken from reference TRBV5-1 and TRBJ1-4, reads KAGVTQTPRYLIKTRGQQVTLSCSPISGHRSVSWYQQTPGQGLQFLFEYFSETQRNKGNFPGRFSGRQFSNSRSEMNVSTLELGDSALYLCASSPTGFNEKLFFGSGTQLSVL.

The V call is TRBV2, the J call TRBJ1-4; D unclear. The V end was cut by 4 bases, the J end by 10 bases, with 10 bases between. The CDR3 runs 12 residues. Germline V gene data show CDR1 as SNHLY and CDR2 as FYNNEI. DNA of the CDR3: TGTGCCAGCAGTGGGGGAGAGGGAAAACTGTTTTTT. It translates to CASSGGEGKLFF.

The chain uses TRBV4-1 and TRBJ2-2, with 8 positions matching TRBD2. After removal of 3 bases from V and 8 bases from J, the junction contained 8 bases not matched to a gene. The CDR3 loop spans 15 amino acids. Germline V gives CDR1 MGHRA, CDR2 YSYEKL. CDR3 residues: CASSHSGSIRGELFF. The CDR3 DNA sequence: TGCGCCAGCAGCCACAGCGGGAGCATAAGGGGGGAGCTGTTTTTT.

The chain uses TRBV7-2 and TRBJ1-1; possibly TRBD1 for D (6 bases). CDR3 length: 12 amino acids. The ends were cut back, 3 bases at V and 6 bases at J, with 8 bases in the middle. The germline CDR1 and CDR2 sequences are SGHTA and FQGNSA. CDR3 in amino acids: CASSLDRAEAFF. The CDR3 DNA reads TGTGCCAGCAGCTTGGACAGAGCTGAAGCTTTCTTT.

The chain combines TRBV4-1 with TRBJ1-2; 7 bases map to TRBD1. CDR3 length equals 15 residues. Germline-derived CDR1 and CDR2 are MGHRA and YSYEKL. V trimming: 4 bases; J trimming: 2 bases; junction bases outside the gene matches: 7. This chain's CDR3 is CASSLVDRVNYGYTF. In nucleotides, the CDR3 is TGCGCCAGCAGCCTCGTCGACAGGGTAAACTATGGCTACACCTTC.